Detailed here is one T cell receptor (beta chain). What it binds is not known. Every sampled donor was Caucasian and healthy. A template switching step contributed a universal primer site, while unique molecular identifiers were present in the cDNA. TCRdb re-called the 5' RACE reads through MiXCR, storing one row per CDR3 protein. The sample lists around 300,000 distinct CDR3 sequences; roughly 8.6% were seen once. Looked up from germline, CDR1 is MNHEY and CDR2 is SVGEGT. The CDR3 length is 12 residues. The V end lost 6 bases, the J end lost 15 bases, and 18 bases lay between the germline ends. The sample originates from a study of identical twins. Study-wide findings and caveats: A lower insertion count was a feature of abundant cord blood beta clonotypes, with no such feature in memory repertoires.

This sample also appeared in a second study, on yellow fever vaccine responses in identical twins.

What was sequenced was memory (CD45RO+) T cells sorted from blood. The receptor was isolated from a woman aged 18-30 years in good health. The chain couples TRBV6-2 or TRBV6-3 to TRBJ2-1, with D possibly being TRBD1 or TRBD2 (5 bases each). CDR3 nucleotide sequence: TGTGCCAGCAGCTCCGGGACCACAGAGGGGTTCTTC. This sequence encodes CASSSGTTEGFF.